The present TCR beta chain was sequenced within a study of response to subunit inactivated influenza vaccine. Germline loops: CDR1 SGHVS, CDR2 FNYEAQ. J lost 0 bases, V lost 1 base, and 5 bases had no gene match. The CDR3 has 16 amino acids. TCRdb processed the RT-PCR reads anew with MiXCR; each CDR3 protein has one entry. The sample shows about 620,000 distinct CDR3 sequences, about 11% of them seen only once. These data were also reused for a study on T cells expressing NK-cell markers. Per that study: Scientists made TCR beta cDNA using 5'RACE template switching with UMIs. The authors applied an anti-gamma-delta TCR antibody in several experiments, and it restricted sorting to alpha-beta TCR T cells. In five or six donors, dominant CD3+CD56+NKG2C+ clonotypes ranked among the top 10 CD8+ clonotypes.

This clonotype was obtained from a man aged 45-65 years who received an inactivated influenza vaccine. The material was PBMCs from blood, obtained on the day of vaccination. The chain has TRBV7-6 and TRBJ2-5, with 7 bases that match TRBD2. CDR3 DNA sequence: TGTGCCAGCAGCTTAGTGGGACTAACGTACCAAGAGACCCAGTACTTC. Its translation: CASSLVGLTYQETQYF.